This TCR beta chain originates from a study of T cells in Graves' hyperthyroidism and ophthalmopathy. Trimming took off 4 bases at V and 0 bases at J, with 8 bases between the two ends. The CDR3 sequence is 15 residues long. Germline lookup yields CDR1 KGHDR and CDR2 SFDVKD. Amplification yielded TCR beta CDR3 regions, with RNA transcripts as the source. The TCR CDR3 first-round RT-PCR relied on the HTBI primer set. TCRdb itself ran the multiplex PCR reads through MiXCR, one entry per CDR3 protein. The sample consists of about 340,000 distinct CDR3 sequences, approximately 18% of them appearing once. The sequencing input was blood. The sequence derives from a woman aged 50 to 65 with Graves' hyperthyroidism. J is TRBJ2-2 and V is TRBV24-1; D is tentatively TRBD1 or TRBD2 (5 bases each). The CDR3 spells CATSEPGPNTGELFF. As DNA, the CDR3 is TGTGCCACCAGTGAGCCGGGACCGAACACCGGGGAGCTGTTTTTT.